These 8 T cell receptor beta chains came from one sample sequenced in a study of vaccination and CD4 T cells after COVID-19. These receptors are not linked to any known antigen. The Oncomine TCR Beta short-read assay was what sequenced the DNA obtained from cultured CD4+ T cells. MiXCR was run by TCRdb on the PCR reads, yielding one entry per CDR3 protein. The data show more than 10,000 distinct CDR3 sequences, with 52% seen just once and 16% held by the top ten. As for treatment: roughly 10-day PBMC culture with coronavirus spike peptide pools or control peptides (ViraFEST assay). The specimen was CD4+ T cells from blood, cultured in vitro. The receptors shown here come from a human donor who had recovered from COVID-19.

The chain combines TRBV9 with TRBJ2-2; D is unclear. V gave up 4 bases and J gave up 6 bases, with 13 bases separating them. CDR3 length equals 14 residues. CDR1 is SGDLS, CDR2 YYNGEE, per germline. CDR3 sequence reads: CASSFSSESGELFF. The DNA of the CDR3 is TGTGCCAGCAGCTTCTCCTCTGAGTCCGGGGAGCTGTTTTTT.

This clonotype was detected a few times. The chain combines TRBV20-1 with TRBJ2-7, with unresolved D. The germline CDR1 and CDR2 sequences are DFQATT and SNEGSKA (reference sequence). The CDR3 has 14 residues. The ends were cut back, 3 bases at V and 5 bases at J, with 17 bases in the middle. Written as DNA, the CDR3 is TGCAGTGCTAGCGCTGGATTGCAGTCTGACGAGCAGTACTTC. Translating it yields CSASAGLQSDEQYF.

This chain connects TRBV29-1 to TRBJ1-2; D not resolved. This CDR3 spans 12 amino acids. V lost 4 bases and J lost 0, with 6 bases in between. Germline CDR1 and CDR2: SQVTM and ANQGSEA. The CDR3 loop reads CSVGGSNYGYTF. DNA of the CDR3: TGCAGCGTTGGTGGTTCTAACTATGGCTACACCTTC.

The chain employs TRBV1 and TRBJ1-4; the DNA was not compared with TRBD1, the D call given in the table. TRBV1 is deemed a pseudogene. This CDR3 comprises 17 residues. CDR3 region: CTSSQGYPGLGDEKLFF. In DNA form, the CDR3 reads TGCACCAGCAGCCAAGGATATCCGGGCCTGGGCGATGAAAAACTGTTTTTT.

This CDR3 reads CASSATDRGLMNTEAFF. CDR3 nucleotide sequence: TGTGCCAGCAGTGCAACCGACAGGGGGCTCATGAACACTGAAGCTTTCTTT. The V gene is TRBV6-1, the J gene TRBJ1-1, with 10 bases aligning to TRBD1. The V gene's germline CDR1 is MNHNS and CDR2 SASEGT. The CDR3 consists of 17 residues. The ends lost 4 bases at V and 0 bases at J; junction bases unmatched: 8.

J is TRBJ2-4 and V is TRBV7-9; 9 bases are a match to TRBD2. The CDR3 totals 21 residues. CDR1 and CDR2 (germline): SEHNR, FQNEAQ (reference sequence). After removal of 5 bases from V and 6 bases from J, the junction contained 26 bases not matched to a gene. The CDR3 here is CASSQGGTRGALAGIRNIQYF. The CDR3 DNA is TGTGCCAGCAGCCAAGGGGGGACCAGGGGGGCCCTAGCGGGAATTAGAAACATTCAGTACTTC.

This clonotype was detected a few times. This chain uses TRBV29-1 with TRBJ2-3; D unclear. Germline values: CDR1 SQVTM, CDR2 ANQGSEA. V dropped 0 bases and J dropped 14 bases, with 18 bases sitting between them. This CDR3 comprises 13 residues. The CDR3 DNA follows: TGCAGCGTTGAAGATCTTAACTTTAGTAGTAGGTATTTT. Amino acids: CSVEDLNFSSRYF.

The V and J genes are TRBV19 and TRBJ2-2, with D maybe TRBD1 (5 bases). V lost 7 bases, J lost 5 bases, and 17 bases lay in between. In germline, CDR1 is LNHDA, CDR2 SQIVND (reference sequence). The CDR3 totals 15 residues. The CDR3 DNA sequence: TGTGCCAGTAAGGGGCTAGTTGGGGAAACCGGGGAGCTGTTTTTT. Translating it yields CASKGLVGETGELFF.